The 29 T cell receptor beta chains reported below all come from one sample, sequenced in a study of CD8 T cells in ankylosing spondylitis (dated by TCRdb to about 2017). Libraries were made using 5' RACE. The run used an Illumina HiSeq 2500. TCRdb's own reprocessing of the public reads used fastp at Q25 and MiXCR and kept productive beta chains. Under each unique CDR3 protein, matching rows form one entry showing the most common genes and DNA. The sample records 150,000 to 200,000 distinct CDR3 sequences, roughly 13% of which are singletons. The ten biggest clones cover around 10% of the sample. Sequenced input: blood, either unsorted or a sorted T cell fraction (not recorded which). These receptors were taken from a female donor with ankylosing spondylitis or in good health (not recorded which).

In its sample, this clonotype was seen a few times. The V and J genes are TRBV12-3 or TRBV12-4 and TRBJ1-3; tentatively, D is TRBD1 (6 bases). V lost 4 bases, J lost 4 bases, and 11 bases lay in between. The CDR3 is 14 amino acids. The CDR3, as DNA: TGTGCCAGCAGTTGGTCAGGGGCAGGAAACACCATATATTTT. Its protein is CASSWSGAGNTIYF.

This clonotype was recorded at least ten times. The chain joins TRBV20-1 to TRBJ1-2, with D unclear. The CDR3 covers 12 residues. Trimming pared 6 bases from V and 1 base from J, leaving 9 bases between. Per the germline V gene, CDR1 is DFQATT and CDR2 is SNEGSKA (reference sequence). CDR3 sequence reads: CSASTLNYGYTF. As DNA, the CDR3 is TGCAGTGCCTCGACCCTTAACTATGGCTACACCTTC.

This clonotype appeared many times. CDR3 sequence (DNA): TGCGCCAGCAGACCGGACAGTAACTATGGCTACACCTTC. The encoded protein is CASRPDSNYGYTF. The rearrangement links TRBV5-1 to TRBJ1-2; D perhaps matches TRBD1 (6 bases). Germline values: CDR1 SGHRS, CDR2 YFSETQ. The CDR3 is made up of 13 amino acids. V was trimmed by 5 bases and J by 1 base, leaving 9 bases between them.

This sequence joins TRBV6-2 or TRBV6-3 and TRBJ2-6, with D possibly matching TRBD2 (6 bases). Germline V gene data show CDR1 as MNHEY and CDR2 as SVGEGT. Trimming left V 2 bases short and J 0 bases short, with 17 bases between. This CDR3 region has 19 residues. The CDR3 DNA follows: TGTGCCAGCAGTTACCAGCGGGCAGGCGTTATCTCTGGGGCCAACGTCCTGACTTTC. Protein sequence: CASSYQRAGVISGANVLTF.

This clonotype was counted only a few times. V is TRBV20-1 and J is TRBJ1-1; maybe TRBD1 (6 bases). V lost 0 bases, J lost 2 bases, and 10 bases lay in between. The CDR3 is made up of 14 amino acids. The germline V gene encodes CDR1 DFQATT and CDR2 SNEGSKA (reference sequence). CDR3 region: CSAREQQGNTEAFF. CDR3 in DNA: TGCAGTGCTAGAGAGCAACAGGGCAACACTGAAGCTTTCTTT.

This clonotype turned up a few times. V gene TRBV5-1 combines with J gene TRBJ2-1, with no clear D. This CDR3 comprises 15 residues. V shed 4 bases and J shed 0 bases, with 11 bases lying between them. From germline, CDR1 is SGHRS and CDR2 YFSETQ. This chain's CDR3 is CASSPSGVSYNEQFF. CDR3 nucleotides: TGCGCCAGCAGCCCCAGTGGGGTCTCCTACAATGAGCAGTTCTTC.

V gene TRBV7-9 combines with J gene TRBJ2-1; 7 bases fit TRBD2. The germline CDR1 and CDR2 sequences are SEHNR and FQNEAQ (reference sequence). This CDR3 contains 15 residues. J lost 4 bases, V lost 5 bases, and 8 bases had no gene match. CDR3 region: CASSVPLAEYNEQFF. The DNA for the CDR3 is TGTGCCAGCAGCGTCCCCCTAGCGGAGTACAATGAGCAGTTCTTC.

The chain carries TRBV10-3 and TRBJ1-2; D is possibly TRBD1 (5 bases). Trimming took off 5 bases at V and 6 bases at J, with 19 bases between the two ends. CDR3 length: 15 amino acids. Germline V gives CDR1 ENHRY, CDR2 SYGVKD. CDR3 sequence reads: CAISNLGSGIDGYTF. The CDR3 bases are TGTGCCATCAGTAACCTAGGCTCAGGGATCGATGGCTACACCTTC.

This clonotype appeared many times. The V gene is TRBV12-3 or TRBV12-4, the J gene TRBJ2-7; possibly TRBD1 for D (5 bases). V shed 2 bases and J shed 1 base, with 9 bases lying between them. This CDR3 has 14 amino acids. DNA of the CDR3: TGTGCCAGCAGTTTACAGGGATCATCCTACGAGCAGTACTTC. The encoded protein is CASSLQGSSYEQYF.

This clonotype was observed many times. The chain carries TRBV12-3 or TRBV12-4 and TRBJ1-6, with 10 bases fitting TRBD1. After removal of 3 bases from V and 7 bases from J, the junction contained 3 bases not matched to a gene. This CDR3 region has 15 residues. CDR3 sequence reads: CASSFGQGGNSPLHF. CDR3 sequence (DNA): TGTGCCAGCAGTTTTGGACAGGGGGGGAATTCACCCCTCCACTTT.

This clonotype came up many times. J is TRBJ1-5 and V is TRBV20-1; 9 bases are a match to TRBD1. The trim removed 8 bases at V and 5 bases at J, leaving 13 bases unmatched. The CDR3 spans 15 residues. Germline CDR1 DFQATT, CDR2 SNEGSKA (reference sequence). This CDR3 is CSTSDRGENYQPQHF. DNA for the CDR3: TGCAGTACCTCGGACAGGGGCGAAAACTATCAGCCCCAGCATTTT.

The chain joins TRBV7-2 to TRBJ2-5; TRBD1 matches 8 bases. V dropped 1 base and J dropped 2; count of bases not matched to a gene: 3. The CDR3 totals 15 residues. CDR1 SGHTA and CDR2 FQGNSA come from the germline V gene. The CDR3, as DNA: TGTGCCAGCAGCTTAGATCGGACAGGGCAAGAGACCCAGTACTTC. It encodes CASSLDRTGQETQYF. The full variable domain, its missing parts supplied by reference TRBV7-2 and TRBJ2-5, is GAGVSQSPSNKVTEKGKDVELRCDPISGHTALYWYRQSLGQGLEFLIYFQGNSAPDKSGLPSDRFSAERTGGSVSTLTIQRTQQEDSAVYLCASSLDRTGQETQYFGPGTRLLVL.

This clonotype was observed at least ten times. J is TRBJ2-2 and V is TRBV11-2; D may be TRBD1 (6 bases). The CDR3 is 15 residues long. V gave up 5 bases and J gave up 0 bases, with 10 bases separating them. CDR1 is SGHAT and CDR2 is FQNNGV in the germline V gene. The CDR3 DNA reads TGTGCCAGCAGCCTGGGACATTCGAACACCGGGGAGCTGTTTTTT. Translated: CASSLGHSNTGELFF.

This clonotype was seen repeatedly, ten times or more. CDR3 sequence: CASSLGSVYTGELFF. In DNA form, the CDR3 reads TGCGCCAGCAGCTTGGGCAGCGTCTACACCGGGGAGCTGTTTTTT. V gene TRBV5-1 combines with J gene TRBJ2-2; the D is unclear. The CDR3 loop spans 15 amino acids. Trimming took 0 bases from V and 3 from J, leaving 9 bases between them. Germline values: CDR1 SGHRS, CDR2 YFSETQ.

The rearrangement links TRBV7-3 to TRBJ2-1, with D tentatively TRBD2 (6 bases). V lost 5 bases and J 5 bases, leaving 13 bases between the germline ends. The CDR3 covers 14 residues. Germline CDR1 and CDR2: SGHTA and FQGTGA. The CDR3 sequence: CASSQSSENNEQFF. CDR3 in DNA: TGTGCCAGCAGCCAGTCTAGCGAAAACAATGAGCAGTTCTTC.

This clonotype was seen ten or more times. In DNA, the CDR3 is TGCAGTGCTAGCCCCCCAGGGGGCGGAGAAAAACTGTTTTTT. Amino acid sequence: CSASPPGGGEKLFF. This chain connects TRBV20-1 to TRBJ1-4; 8 bases are shared with TRBD1. This CDR3 has 14 residues. Germline assignment: CDR1 DFQATT and CDR2 SNEGSKA (reference sequence). The ends lost 3 bases at V and 8 bases at J; junction bases unmatched: 8.

This clonotype was observed a few times. The V gene is TRBV7-2, the J gene TRBJ1-1; D gene unclear. CDR3 size: 12 residues. The V end was cut by 1 base, the J end by 10 bases, with 10 bases between. The V gene's germline CDR1 is SGHTA and CDR2 FQGNSA. Here the CDR3 DNA reads TGTGCCAGCAGCTTAGAGGGTCGGCGAGCTTTCTTT. Translated: CASSLEGRRAFF.

The table lists this clonotype with many counts. J is TRBJ1-1 and V is TRBV12-3 or TRBV12-4, with 7 bases matching TRBD1. This CDR3 has 14 residues. Trimming took 7 bases from V and 8 from J; bases not matched to a gene: 13. The CDR3 reads CASTTDSRGQEAFF. DNA of the CDR3: TGTGCCAGCACCACAGATTCTAGGGGACAGGAAGCTTTCTTT.

V is TRBV5-1 and J is TRBJ1-1; TRBD1 agrees at 7 bases. V lost 5 bases to trimming and J lost 1 base; unmatched junction nucleotides: 5. The CDR3 totals 14 residues. In germline, CDR1 is SGHRS, CDR2 YFSETQ. DNA of the CDR3: TGCGCCAGCAGTCGGACAGGTCAGAACACTGAAGCTTTCTTT. Translation gives CASSRTGQNTEAFF.

This clonotype has ten or more counts. This chain joins TRBV12-3 or TRBV12-4 and TRBJ2-7; D not certain. Trimming removed 4 bases from V and 7 bases from J, with 20 bases in between. The CDR3 is made up of 15 amino acids. CDR3 in DNA: TGTGCCAGCAGTTCGACATCTTGGGCGGCTAGGGAGCAGTACTTC. This translates into CASSSTSWAAREQYF.

This clonotype came up many times. The chain carries TRBV7-2 and TRBJ2-7; 10 nucleotides align to TRBD2. The CDR3 contains 15 residues. In germline, CDR1 is SGHTA, CDR2 FQGNSA. V trimming: 6 bases; J trimming: 4 bases; junction bases outside the gene matches: 9. CDR3 in amino acids: CASSIGASGSYEQYF. DNA of the CDR3: TGTGCCAGCAGTATAGGGGCTAGCGGGAGTTACGAGCAGTACTTC.

This clonotype was seen repeatedly, ten times or more. V is TRBV10-2 and J is TRBJ2-2; D is ambiguous. Germline loops: CDR1 WSHSY, CDR2 SAAADI. Trimming cost V 5 bases and J 8 bases, with 9 bases left between them. The CDR3 loop spans 12 amino acids. The DNA for the CDR3 is TGCGCCAGCAGTCTGGCAGGAGGGGAGCTGTTTTTT. This sequence encodes CASSLAGGELFF.

This clonotype has just a few counts. The chain has TRBV4-3 and TRBJ2-1; the D gene is possibly TRBD2 (6 bases). This CDR3 has 15 residues. Trimming cost V 2 bases and J 4 bases, with 12 bases left between them. The V gene's germline CDR1 is LGHNA and CDR2 YSLEER. Written as DNA, the CDR3 is TGCGCCAGCAGCCAATTACAGGCGGGGTACAATGAGCAGTTCTTC. Amino acid sequence: CASSQLQAGYNEQFF.

The chain couples TRBV3-1 to TRBJ2-1; 8 bases line up with TRBD2. The CDR3 totals 14 residues. With 4 bases clipped from V and 9 bases from J, the junction kept 8 bases outside the gene matches. Germline V lookup: CDR1 LGHDT, CDR2 YNNKEL (reference sequence). CDR3 in DNA: TGTGCCAGCAGCCCCCACGGGAGGGTCCGTGAGCAGTTCTTC. Translated: CASSPHGRVREQFF.

In this sample, this clonotype turned up many times. This chain joins TRBV9 and TRBJ2-6; TRBD1 matches 7 bases. Trimming took 5 bases from V and 0 from J; bases not matched to a gene: 5. Germline V lookup: CDR1 SGDLS, CDR2 YYNGEE. The CDR3 is 16 amino acids. The DNA for the CDR3 is TGTGCCAGCAGTCCGGGACAGACCTCTGGGGCCAACGTCCTGACTTTC. Amino acid sequence: CASSPGQTSGANVLTF.

Ten or more counts support this clonotype. This rearrangement joins TRBV27 to TRBJ2-1, with 7 bases matching TRBD2. Unmatched junction bases numbered 7, after V lost 5 bases and J lost 0 bases. CDR1 is MNHEY and CDR2 is SMNVEV in the germline V gene (reference sequence). The CDR3 contains 16 residues. For the CDR3, the DNA is TGTGCCAGCAGTCCCAACGGGGGGTACTCCTACAATGAGCAGTTCTTC. Protein sequence: CASSPNGGYSYNEQFF.

This clonotype turned up a few times. The chain recombines TRBV7-2 with TRBJ1-1; D unresolved. V gave up 5 bases and J gave up 4 bases, with 11 bases separating them. Germline values: CDR1 SGHTA, CDR2 FQGNSA. There are 13 residues in the CDR3. This CDR3 is CASSPLRSTEAFF. The DNA of the CDR3 is TGTGCCAGCAGCCCCCTTAGAAGCACTGAAGCTTTCTTT.

V and J are TRBV5-4 and TRBJ1-2, with D unclear. The CDR3 extends over 13 amino acids. Germline-derived CDR1 and CDR2 are SGHNT and YYREEE (reference sequence). Trimming removed 0 bases from V and 8 bases from J, with 11 bases in between. CDR3 sequence: CASSLDRSMGYTF. For the CDR3, the DNA is TGTGCCAGCAGCTTGGACAGATCTATGGGCTACACCTTC.

Only a few counts were recorded for this clonotype. This chain links TRBV28 with TRBJ2-1, with TRBD1 identical over 12 bases. This CDR3 has 16 residues. Germline loops: CDR1 MDHEN, CDR2 SYDVKM. V shed 7 bases and J 9 bases; nucleotides not matched to a gene: 13. In DNA form, the CDR3 reads TGTGCCAGCATCCTCGGCGTCGGGACAGGGGGCGTTGAGCAGTTCTTC. This gives the protein CASILGVGTGGVEQFF.